Sequencing of this T cell receptor (beta chain) was carried out in a study of tumor and adjacent non-tumor tissue in lung cancer. Three rounds of nested PCR, following a modified ARM-PCR protocol, produced the TCRbeta library. A single record per CDR3 protein comes from TCRdb applying MiXCR to the multiplex PCR reads. The table has around 75,000 distinct CDR3 sequences, around 70% seen once. This clonotype was picked up many times. Its antigen is as yet unknown. Per germline, CDR1 MNHEY and CDR2 SVGAGI. The germline V and J ends were trimmed by 4 bases and 4 bases, with 13 bases remaining between them. The CDR3 contains 14 residues. Study-wide points: Tumor repertoires had a smaller top 100 clone share than normal lung. Tumor tissue had significantly higher TCR diversity than normal lung.

The template was RNA from unsorted bulk tissue. Distant lung tissue was collected more than 3 cm away from the tumor edge. Donors were chemotherapy-naive, newly diagnosed lung cancer surgical patients in China, August–late 2014. The chain links TRBV6-5 to TRBJ1-2; unclear D gene. The TCR originated in a woman between 50 and 59 years old with non-small cell lung cancer. The sequenced sample consisted of distant non-tumor lung tissue. CDR3 loop: CASSLDRKSYGYTF. DNA of the CDR3: TGTGCCAGCAGTTTGGACCGTAAATCCTATGGCTACACCTTC.